This T cell receptor (beta chain) was identified in a study of blood T cell repertoires in COVID-19. For the study at large: Samples taken during acute and convalescent COVID-19 were collected in the United States, Italy and Spain.

In the authors' methods: Amplified reference gene primers provided the basis for estimating nucleated cell counts. The assay was immunoSEQ multiplex PCR, and TCRdb's table has in-frame clones only and misses some. D and trimming were read from the DNA, whereas the V and J calls and clone size are those reported in that table. The sample has about 160,000 clones; 81% are singletons. This CDR3 contains 15 residues. V was cut by 5 bases and J by 1 base, with 10 bases left in between. The germline V gene encodes CDR1 KGHDR and CDR2 SFDVKD. V gene TRBV24-1 combines with J gene TRBJ2-2; D is possibly TRBD2 (7 bases). The origin of this receptor is a man in his sixties with active or convalescent COVID-19. Sequencing was done on a sample of peripheral blood. CDR3 sequence (DNA): TGTGCCACCAGTGCGGGGGGCCGGAACACCGGGGAGCTGTTTTTT. Protein sequence: CATSAGGRNTGELFF.